The 4 T cell receptor beta chains presented below share a single source sample, sequenced in a study of Graves' ophthalmopathy and Graves' hyperthyroidism. The authors amplified TCR beta CDR3 regions, and they did so from RNA transcripts for repertoire sequencing. After a first-round RT-PCR with HTBI primers, a second-round multiplex PCR was run. TCRdb fed the multiplex PCR reads into MiXCR, producing one record per CDR3 protein. The table includes around 40,000 distinct CDR3 sequences, around 50% detected once. Sequences were obtained from peripheral blood. The receptors stem from an adult man with Graves' ophthalmopathy.

This clonotype was counted at least ten times. V and J are TRBV5-6 and TRBJ2-4, with TRBD1 matching over 9 bases. The V and J ends lost 2 bases and 10 bases, in that order; junction bases with no gene match: 10. Germline CDR1 reads SGHDT; CDR2 reads YYEEEE. CDR3 length: 15 residues. CDR3 DNA: TGTGCCAGCAGCTTAACCGGGACAGGGAACAAGATTCAGTACTTC. Protein sequence: CASSLTGTGNKIQYF.

The V gene is TRBV7-9, the J gene TRBJ2-5; 7 positions agree with TRBD1. The CDR3 spans 16 residues. In germline, CDR1 is SEHNR, CDR2 FQNEAQ (reference sequence). With V trimmed by 5 bases and J by 1 base, 10 bases remained unmatched. CDR3 sequence reads: CASSPTPGTAQETQYF. The CDR3 DNA sequence: TGTGCCAGCAGCCCGACCCCAGGGACAGCCCAAGAGACCCAGTACTTC.

The V gene is TRBV2, the J gene TRBJ2-5; D unclear. Trimming stripped 4 bases from V and 1 base from J, with 10 bases between. The CDR3 sequence is 14 residues long. Germline CDR1 SNHLY, CDR2 FYNNEI. The CDR3 nucleotides are TGTGCCAGCAGTGTGAAGTTCGGCCAAGAGACCCAGTACTTC. Residues: CASSVKFGQETQYF.

This clonotype was counted many times. The genes are TRBV5-8 and TRBJ2-1; perhaps TRBD1 as D (6 bases). This CDR3 comprises 14 residues. Trimming took 0 bases from V and 5 from J, leaving 9 bases between them. CDR1 is SGHTS, CDR2 YDEGEE, per germline. The CDR3 here is CASSLDRANNEQFF. CDR3 in DNA: TGTGCCAGCAGCTTGGACAGGGCGAACAATGAGCAGTTCTTC. Looking up the rest from reference TRBV5-8 and TRBJ2-1 gives the full variable domain: EAGVTQSPTHLIKTRGQQATLRCSPISGHTSVYWYQQALGLGLQFLLWYDEGEERNRGNFPPRFSGRQFPNYSSELNVNALELEDSALYLCASSLDRANNEQFFGPGTRLTVL.